The 3 T cell receptor beta chains listed next were all sequenced from one sample in a study of blood T cell repertoires in COVID-19. TCRdb's table, derived via immunoSEQ multiplex PCR, lists solely in-frame clones and lacks some. The sample holds about 280,000 clones, around 88% seen once. What was sequenced was PBMCs or T cells enriched from blood (not recorded which). These receptors all stem from a woman in her 40s who had recovered from COVID-19.

The rearrangement joins TRBV27 to TRBJ1-5, with TRBD1 identical over 9 bases. The V and J ends lost 1 base and 5 bases, in that order; junction bases with no gene match: 3. Germline CDR1 is MNHEY and CDR2 is SMNVEV (reference sequence). The length of the CDR3 is 15 residues. The DNA of the CDR3 is TGTGCCAGCAGTTTATGGGGACAGGGCGATCAGCCCCAGCATTTT. This codes for CASSLWGQGDQPQHF.

In this sample, this clone turned up a few times. As DNA, the CDR3 is TGTGCCTGGGGGCGGGGGAACACTGAAGCTTTCTTT. Its protein product is CAWGRGNTEAFF. The J gene is TRBJ1-1, the V gene TRBV30; D remains ambiguous. The germline V and J ends were trimmed by 5 bases and 1 base, with 8 bases remaining between them. The CDR3 is made up of 12 amino acids. From germline, CDR1 is GTSNPN and CDR2 SVGIG (reference sequence).

This chain joins TRBV7-2 and TRBJ2-1; D is perhaps TRBD2 (5 bases). Germline V gives CDR1 SGHTA, CDR2 FQGNSA. This CDR3 has 14 amino acids. With 0 bases removed from V and 6 bases from J, the gap between germline ends came to 9 bases. CDR3 coding DNA: TGTGCCAGCAGCTTAGCTAGCGTAAGCAATGAGCAGTTCTTC. This encodes CASSLASVSNEQFF.